This TCR beta chain originates from a study of a mutant IDH1 vaccine in newly diagnosed glioma. Study at large: Among treated patients, around 62% were male and around 40% female, and mean age was around 40 years.

Findings and caveats of the study: The authors found pseudoprogression apparently unrelated to changes in top peripheral T cell clonotypes. Induction of immune responses by the vaccine occurred in roughly 93% of patients.

Documented time point: baseline, week 1 (first vaccination visit). The treatment denotes: pre-vaccination baseline after standard-of-care therapy. Of note for this clone: Its specificity is unknown.

The ends were cut back, 3 bases at V and 3 bases at J, with 6 bases in the middle. The length of the CDR3 is 13 residues. CDR1 and CDR2 from the germline V gene are SGHNT and YYREEE (reference sequence). Sequenced by immunoSEQ multiplex PCR; TCRdb stores in-frame clones only, minus some. The sample yields about 98,000 clones, roughly 90% seen once. The specimen comprised PBMCs, sampled from a glioma patient treated with radiotherapy, temozolomide or both. This sequence originates from a woman aged 50 to 65 with glioma. The gene calls are TRBV5-4 and TRBJ2-2; D is ambiguous. CDR3 residues: CASSSPHTGELFF. For the CDR3, the DNA is TGTGCCAGCAGCTCCCCCCACACCGGGGAGCTGTTTTTT.